One and the same sample provided the 26 T cell receptor beta chains below, sequenced in a study of tumor and adjacent non-tumor tissue in lung cancer. TCRbeta libraries were built with three rounds of nested PCR, modified from ARM-PCR. From the multiplex PCR reads, TCRdb called clonotypes with MiXCR, one entry per CDR3 protein. The sample yields 65,000 to 90,000 distinct CDR3 sequences, about two thirds seen once. The template was RNA from unsorted bulk tissue. Source material: lung tumor tissue. Receptors were obtained from a woman aged 65 to 85 with non-small cell lung cancer.

A remark on this clonotype: One base away lies a much larger clone, so this may be a sequencing read error. The genes are TRBV11-2 and TRBJ1-2; D is ambiguous. The CDR3 sequence is 13 residues long. From germline, CDR1 is SGHAT and CDR2 FQNNGV. V lost 2 bases and J 7 bases, leaving 11 bases between the germline ends. The CDR3 spells CASSLIGVTGYTF. CDR3 nucleotides: TGTGCCAGCAGCTTAATAGGCGTTACTGGCTACACCTTC.

This clonotype has a count of ten or more. The CDR3 loop reads CASSAPSLNTEAFF. DNA of the CDR3: TGTGCCAGCAGTGCCCCATCATTGAACACTGAAGCTTTCTTT. The V call is TRBV28, the J call TRBJ1-1; D is ambiguous. The germline V gene encodes CDR1 MDHEN and CDR2 SYDVKM. The CDR3 is made up of 14 amino acids. Trimming took 5 bases from V and 0 from J, leaving 10 bases between them.

About this clonotype itself: A much larger clone differs from this one at a single base, so this may be a read error. V usage is TRBV7-3 and J usage is TRBJ2-1; the match to TRBD2 covers 7 bases. Unmatched junction bases numbered 6, after V lost 2 bases and J lost 5 bases. This CDR3 region has 15 residues. The germline V gene has CDR1 SGHTA and CDR2 FQGTGA. As DNA, the CDR3 is TGTGCCAGCAGCTTAGACGGGGGGAAGGACAATGAGCAGTTCTTC. It codes for CASSLDGGKDNEQFF.

V gene TRBV6-6 combines with J gene TRBJ2-1; TRBD2 aligns across 7 bases. The ends lost 1 base at V and 14 bases at J; junction bases unmatched: 8. The CDR3 is made up of 13 amino acids. Germline V gene lookup returns CDR1 MNHNY and CDR2 SVGAGI (reference sequence). CDR3 bases: TGTGCCAGCAGTTACTTCACCGGACGGGGGGAGTTCTTC. Amino acids: CASSYFTGRGEFF.

The count of this clonotype is one. At one end, the junction sequence differs from germline, possibly due to a read error. The V call is TRBV4-1, the J call TRBJ1-1; D is perhaps TRBD1 (5 bases). The CDR3 loop spans 14 amino acids. Germline CDR1 MGHRA, CDR2 YSYEKL. In DNA form, the CDR3 reads TGTGCCAGCAGCACTCGGACAAAGAACACTGAAGCTTTCTTT. Translated, it gives CASSTRTKNTEAFF.

On this clonotype itself: As the CDR3 is not closed by the conserved phenylalanine or tryptophan, this likely results from a read error. This chain links TRBV29-1 with TRBJ2-2; D remains ambiguous. CDR1 is SQVTM, CDR2 ANQGSEA, per germline. Trimming took off 7 bases at V and 3 bases at J, with 15 bases between the two ends. This CDR3 is 14 amino acids long. In nucleotides, the CDR3 is TGCAGCGCCCCATCCTGGCCTGACACCGGGGAGCTGTTTTCT. Encoded protein: CSAPSWPDTGELFS.

The rearrangement joins TRBV6-2 or TRBV6-3 to TRBJ2-7, with TRBD2 matching 9 bases. Germline CDR1 reads MNHEY; CDR2 reads SVGEGT. V lost 7 bases, J lost 2 bases, and 15 bases stayed unmatched. This CDR3 region has 17 residues. CDR3 nucleotide sequence: TGTGCCAGCAACTCAACTGGCGGGAGGGCCACCGCCTACGAGCAGTACTTC. Its translation: CASNSTGGRATAYEQYF.

This chain connects TRBV29-1 to TRBJ1-1, with 7 bases aligning to TRBD1. The germline V gene has CDR1 SQVTM and CDR2 ANQGSEA. CDR3 length: 13 amino acids. CDR3 region: CRVGDREGKGAFF. DNA for the CDR3: TGCAGAGTCGGAGACAGGGAAGGAAAGGGAGCTTTCTTT.

This clonotype was seen a handful of times. The chain couples TRBV7-9 to TRBJ2-1, with 10 bases matching TRBD1. After removal of 5 bases from V and 15 bases from J, the junction contained 13 bases not matched to a gene. Germline V CDR1 and CDR2: SEHNR, FQNEAQ (reference sequence). This CDR3 is 14 amino acids long. CDR3 coding DNA: TGTGCCAGCAGCCAAGGGACAGGGGCCATTTATGCGTTCTTC. Translating it yields CASSQGTGAIYAFF.

About this clonotype itself: One end of the junction varies from germline; a read error may be responsible. In DNA form, the CDR3 reads TGTACCAGCACCACGGGCTACTACAATGAGCAGTTCTTC. Encoded protein: CTSTTGYYNEQFF. The chain carries TRBV6-6 and TRBJ2-1; unclear D gene. The CDR3 runs to 13 residues. From germline, CDR1 is MNHNY and CDR2 SVGAGI (reference sequence).

In the case of this clonotype: This may be a read error: a much more frequent sequence differs by one nucleotide. This sequence joins TRBV6-1 and TRBJ2-1; a weak D match, TRBD1 (5 bases). Germline V gives CDR1 MNHNS, CDR2 SASEGT. The CDR3 spans 13 residues. Here the CDR3 DNA reads TGTGCCAGCAGTGACCCCAGGGAAAATGAGCAGCTCTTC. The encoded protein is CASSDPRENEQLF.

This chain uses TRBV21-1 with TRBJ2-3; the D segment call TRBD1 is taken from the table without a DNA check. TRBV21-1 is noted as a pseudogene. This CDR3 region has 16 residues. CDR3 in amino acids: CVGSKRMGQDTDTQYF. The CDR3 region has the DNA TGTGTCGGCAGCAAACGGATGGGACAGGACACAGATACGCAGTATTTT.

This clonotype came up a few times. At one boundary the junction diverges from the germline segment, which might be a read error. The genes are TRBV29-1 and TRBJ2-7; 9 bases line up with TRBD2. CDR1 SQVTM and CDR2 ANQGSEA come from the germline V gene. The CDR3 is made up of 16 amino acids. The CDR3 bases are TGTAGCGTTGTGACTGACGGTCTAGCGGGAAGGGGGGAGCAGTACTTC. This encodes CSVVTDGLAGRGEQYF.

Note on this clonotype: A junction boundary mismatches the germline segment, possibly from a read error. The rearrangement links TRBV4-1 to TRBJ2-6; D perhaps matches TRBD1 (7 bases). The CDR3 has 17 residues. Per the germline V gene, CDR1 is MGHRA and CDR2 is YSYEKL. CDR3 residues: CARSQGDWSSGANVLTF. The DNA of the CDR3 is TGCGCCAGGAGCCAGGGGGACTGGAGCTCTGGGGCCAACGTCCTAACTTTC.

In the case of this clonotype: One junction end does not reproduce the germline sequence, and a read error may be involved. The chain combines TRBV29-1 with TRBJ2-7; perhaps TRBD1 as D (5 bases). The germline gives CDR1 SQVTM, CDR2 ANQGSEA. The CDR3 covers 14 residues. The CDR3 DNA sequence: TGCAGCGTCCCTAAGACCACAGGAAACTACGAGCAATACTTC. The encoded protein is CSVPKTTGNYEQYF.

Notes on this clonotype: Germline is not matched at one junction end, which may reflect a read error. J is TRBJ2-3 and V is TRBV4-1, with D possibly TRBD2 on 6 matching bases. CDR3 length equals 16 residues. Germline lookup yields CDR1 MGHRA and CDR2 YSYEKL. CDR3 bases: TGCGCCAGCAGTCAAGTACCCGGACTACCTGGAGATACGCAGTATTTT. As protein: CASSQVPGLPGDTQYF.

Details on this clonotype: One end of the junction does not line up with germline, which may come from a read error. CDR3 loop: CASNNAGTQETQCF. The CDR3 DNA sequence: TGCGCCAGCAACAACGCCGGGACACAAGAGACCCAGTGCTTC. The rearrangement links TRBV10-2 to TRBJ2-5; tentative D call: TRBD1 (6 bases). Germline CDR1 and CDR2: WSHSY and SAAADI. The CDR3 is 14 amino acids.

Details on this clonotype: At one of its ends the junction is not consistent with the germline gene, which may arise from a read error. The chain links TRBV6-1 to TRBJ2-3, with 10 nucleotides matching TRBD1. In germline, CDR1 is MNHNS, CDR2 SASEGT. This CDR3 has 15 residues. Written as DNA, the CDR3 is TGTGCCAGCAGTGGGGACAGGGGCTTAGAAGATACGGAGTACTTT. Protein sequence: CASSGDRGLEDTEYF.

This clonotype appeared many times. The J gene is TRBJ2-3, the V gene TRBV10-1; no reliable D call. This CDR3 has 15 amino acids. CDR1 is WNHNN and CDR2 is SYGVQD in the germline V gene (reference sequence). V gave up 5 bases and J gave up 6 bases, with 18 bases separating them. The CDR3 coding sequence is TGCGCCAGCAGTCCCGAGGCACTCAGGCTCGATACGCAGTATTTT. Protein sequence: CASSPEALRLDTQYF.

The CDR3 spells CSGETTGETQYF. CDR3 coding DNA: TGCAGCGGGGAAACTACTGGCGAGACCCAGTACTTC. J is TRBJ2-5 and V is TRBV29-1; unclear D gene. The germline V gene has CDR1 SQVTM and CDR2 ANQGSEA. Trimming removed 7 bases at V and 5 bases at J, with 14 bases between. CDR3 length: 12 residues.

On this clonotype: A read error may produce the germline difference seen at one junction end. This chain links TRBV11-2 with TRBJ2-3; no firm D call. The CDR3 totals 14 residues. Germline lookup yields CDR1 SGHAT and CDR2 FQNNGV. CDR3 nucleotides: TGTGCCTGCAGCCTCAGCAGAAACACAGATACGAAGTATTTT. It specifies CACSLSRNTDTKYF.

Details on this clonotype: This likely comes from a read error, as the CDR3 has no conserved phenylalanine or tryptophan at its end. The V call is TRBV12-3 or TRBV12-4, the J call TRBJ2-7, with D uncertain. This CDR3 is built from 13 residues. V lost 5 bases and J lost 9, with 17 bases in between. In DNA, the CDR3 is TGTGCCAGCAGTCCGGGCCCCGGCAACGGGCAGTACATC. Its translation: CASSPGPGNGQYI.

This clonotype was picked up many times. This chain connects TRBV20-1 to TRBJ2-7, with D uncertain. Germline loops: CDR1 DFQATT, CDR2 SNEGSKA (reference sequence). Trimming left V 3 bases short and J 7 bases short, with 16 bases between. The CDR3 has 13 residues. The CDR3 here is CSASSRTLGEQYF. CDR3 in DNA: TGCAGTGCTAGCTCTCGGACCCTTGGGGAGCAGTACTTC.

The chain links TRBV14 to TRBJ2-7, with TRBD1 identical over 7 bases. Germline CDR1 is SGHDN and CDR2 is FVKESK. The CDR3 spans 13 residues. DNA for the CDR3: TGTATCAGCAGTCCGACAGGGCACTACGAGCAGTACTTC. This encodes CISSPTGHYEQYF.

Note on this clonotype: One junction end disagrees with the germline gene, perhaps due to a read error. V is TRBV7-9 and J is TRBJ1-5, with 7 bases matching TRBD1. This CDR3 region has 15 residues. Germline CDR1 reads SEHNR; CDR2 reads FQNEAQ (reference sequence). The CDR3 coding sequence is TGTACCAGCAGCCCCAGGGGGGGTGGTGATCAGCCCCAGCATTTT. It encodes CTSSPRGGGDQPQHF.

In its sample, this clonotype was seen once. One junction end does not reproduce the germline sequence, and a read error may be involved. The chain is built from TRBV29-1 and TRBJ1-1, with a possible D match to TRBD1 (6 bases). From germline, CDR1 is SQVTM and CDR2 ANQGSEA. This CDR3 is 14 amino acids long. CDR3 DNA: TGCAGCATTGTCAAGAGGGGGACGAACACTGAAGCCTTCTTT. Translation gives CSIVKRGTNTEAFF.